A selection of T cell receptor beta chains follows, all from one sample in a study of T cell responses to AZD1222 COVID-19 vaccine. Measured with immunoSEQ multiplex PCR; TCRdb has only the in-frame clones, and not every one. The data show fewer than 100,000 clones, roughly nine tenths seen once. The input for sequencing was peripheral blood, taken 28 days after the second AZD1222 dose. Receptor source: an adult who received the AZD1222 COVID-19 vaccine. Each CDR3 is given with its conserved first and last residue. Fields, in order: clone size, D gene, V gene, J gene, CDR3 protein, CDR3 DNA. D genes are given only for firm matches. The listing skips clone size in some rows; elsewhere it reads once, few, many or a size class.

few,TRBD1,TRBV5-4,TRBJ2-7,CASSLDRGTYEQYF,TGTGCCAGCAGTTTGGACAGGGGAACCTACGAGCAGTACTTC
NA,NA,TRBV19,TRBJ1-4,CASSIGSANEKLFF,TGTGCCAGTAGTATCGGGTCAGCCAATGAAAAACTGTTTTTT
NA,TRBD1,TRBV3-1/TRBV3-2,TRBJ1-6,CASSQDRHRGNSPLHF,TGTGCCAGCAGCCAAGATCGGCACAGGGGTAATTCACCCCTCCACTTT
NA,NA,TRBV5-4,TRBJ2-7,CASSLDNYEQYF,TGTGCCAGCAGCTTGGATAACTACGAGCAGTACTTC
NA,TRBD2,TRBV6-1,TRBJ2-2,CASSDTSGGGSGELFF,TGTGCCAGCAGTGACACTAGCGGGGGGGGCTCCGGGGAGCTGTTTTTT
few,NA,TRBV9,TRBJ1-5,CASSAGGKGNQPQHF,TGTGCCAGCAGCGCGGGAGGGAAGGGCAATCAGCCCCAGCATTTT
NA,NA,TRBV5-6,TRBJ2-5,CASSLRVVETQYF,TGTGCCAGCAGCTTAAGAGTGGTGGAGACCCAGTACTTC
NA,NA,TRBV2,TRBJ1-3,CASSLGVSQGNTIYF,TGTGCCAGCAGTTTGGGGGTCTCTCAAGGAAACACCATATATTTT
NA,NA,TRBV15,TRBJ2-6,CATSRDLSRSRANVLTF,TGTGCCACCAGCAGAGATCTCTCCAGGTCGCGGGCCAACGTCCTGACTTTC
NA,NA,TRBV29-1,TRBJ2-2,CSVDTGGLAGHTGELFF,TGCAGCGTTGATACAGGGGGGCTAGCGGGGCACACCGGGGAGCTGTTTTTT
once,TRBD1,TRBV5-1,TRBJ2-7,CASRTGGAGVYEQYF,TGCGCCAGCAGGACAGGGGGTGCAGGAGTGTACGAGCAGTACTTC